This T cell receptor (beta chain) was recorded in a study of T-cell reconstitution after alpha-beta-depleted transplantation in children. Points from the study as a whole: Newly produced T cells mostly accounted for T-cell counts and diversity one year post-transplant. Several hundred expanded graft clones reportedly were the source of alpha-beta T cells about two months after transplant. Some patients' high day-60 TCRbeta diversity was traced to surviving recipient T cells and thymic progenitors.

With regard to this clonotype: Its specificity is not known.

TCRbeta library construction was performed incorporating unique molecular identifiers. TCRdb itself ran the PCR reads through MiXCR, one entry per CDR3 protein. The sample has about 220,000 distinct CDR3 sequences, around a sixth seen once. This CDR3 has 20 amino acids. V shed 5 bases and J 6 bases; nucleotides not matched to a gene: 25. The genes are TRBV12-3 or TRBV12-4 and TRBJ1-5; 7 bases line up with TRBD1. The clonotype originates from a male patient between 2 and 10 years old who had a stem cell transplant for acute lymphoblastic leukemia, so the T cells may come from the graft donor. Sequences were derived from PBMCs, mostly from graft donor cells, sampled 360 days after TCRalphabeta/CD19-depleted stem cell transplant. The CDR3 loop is CASSPNSLELKGGEGQPQHF. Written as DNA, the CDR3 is TGTGCCAGCAGTCCTAACTCTCTGGAGTTAAAAGGGGGCGAAGGTCAGCCCCAGCATTTT.